A selection of T cell receptor beta chains follows, all from one sample in a study of blood T cells in healthy people across ages. TCRdb re-called the 5' RACE reads with MiXCR, one entry per CDR3 protein. The data contain over a million distinct CDR3 sequences, 55% to 75% of them singletons. Material: blood. Receptor source: a young man in good health. The CDR3 runs from the conserved cysteine through the conserved F or W. D genes are given only for firm matches. Size is stated for part of the rows, as once, few or many counts, or as a class when the clone is expanded.

V	J	size	D	DNA	CDR3
TRBV11-2	TRBJ2-1	few	TRBD2	TGTGCCAGCAGCTTATGTAGGCTAGCGGAAAATGAGCAGTTCTTC	CASSLCRLAENEQFF
TRBV4-3	TRBJ2-7	-	-	TGCGCCAGCAGCCAAGATTCTGGACTTACGAGCTCCTACGAGCAGTACTTC	CASSQDSGLTSSYEQYF
TRBV29-1	TRBJ1-2	-	-	TGCAGCGTTGTCTCGGACACTCGAAACTATGGCTACACCTTC	CSVVSDTRNYGYTF
TRBV20-1	TRBJ2-4	-	TRBD2	TGCAGTGCCCACCCCGGGACTAGTCGGGAGCAGTACTTC	CSAHPGTSREQYF
TRBV15	TRBJ2-3	-	-	TGTGCCACCAGCAGAGCTATCCGGGATACGCAGTATTTT	CATSRAIRDTQYF
TRBV24-1	TRBJ2-4	once	-	TGTGCCACCAGTGATACACAGGATCTAAACATTCAGTACTTC	CATSDTQDLNIQYF
TRBV27	TRBJ2-1	once	-	TGTGCCAGCAGTTTTTATGCGGGAAGGTACAATGAGCAGTTCTTC	CASSFYAGRYNEQFF
TRBV7-2	TRBJ1-2	-	TRBD1	TGTGCCAGCAGCCCCCAGGGGGCTCATGGCTACACCTTC	CASSPQGAHGYTF
TRBV6-2/TRBV6-3	TRBJ1-2	-	-	TGTGCCAGCGGGAAACAGGGATTTAACTATGGCTACACCTTC	CASGKQGFNYGYTF
TRBV7-8	TRBJ2-7	few	TRBD2	TGTGCCAGCAGCTTACTAGCGGGAGACCCCTACGAGCAGTACTTC	CASSLLAGDPYEQYF
TRBV29-1	TRBJ1-1	-	-	TGCAGCGTGGGCCGGAACCCTGAAGCTTTCTTT	CSVGRNPEAFF
TRBV20-1	TRBJ2-2	many	-	TGCAGTGCCCAGAGGGCACAGACGAACACCGGGGAGCTGTTTTTT	CSAQRAQTNTGELFF
TRBV27	TRBJ2-7	few	-	TGTGCCAGCGGTCGATTTTCCTACGAGCAGTACTTC	CASGRFSYEQYF
TRBV3-1	TRBJ2-3	-	-	TGTGCCAGCAGCCACGAAGCGGCGGGGTCAGATACGCAGTATTTT	CASSHEAAGSDTQYF
TRBV4-1	TRBJ2-5	-	TRBD1	TGCGCCAGCAGCCTCGACAGGGATCTACCCCAGTACTTC	CASSLDRDLPQYF
TRBV4-2	TRBJ2-1	-	-	TGTGCCAGCAGCCAAGAGAGGGCTAGCGTATACAATGAGCAGTTCTTC	CASSQERASVYNEQFF
TRBV25-1	TRBJ2-7	-	-	TGTGCCAGCAGCGGACAGCTAAAGACCTACGAGCAGTACTTC	CASSGQLKTYEQYF
TRBV15	TRBJ2-7	-	-	TGTGCCACCAGCATGGGACCCTCAGAAGCCTACGAGCAGTACTTC	CATSMGPSEAYEQYF
TRBV6-2/TRBV6-3	TRBJ2-7	-	-	TGTGCCACCTCAGACCCTGGGGTCTACGAGCAGTACTTC	CATSDPGVYEQYF
TRBV6-5	TRBJ2-1	-	TRBD2	TGTGCCAGCAGTTACTCGAGAGTGGGACTAGCGGGGAGGAACAATGAGCAGTTCTTC	CASSYSRVGLAGRNNEQFF
TRBV3-1	TRBJ2-3	-	-	TGTGCCAGCAGCCAATCAAGGGGGACGCAGTATTTT	CASSQSRGTQYF
TRBV9	TRBJ2-7	-	TRBD1	TGTGCCAGCAGCGCAAACCCGGGACAGGCAACCTACGAGCAGTACTTC	CASSANPGQATYEQYF
TRBV20-1	TRBJ2-1	few	-	TGCTCTATAGGGGGAACTAGCTACAATGAGCAGTTCTTC	CSIGGTSYNEQFF
TRBV20-1	TRBJ1-1	-	-	TGCAGTGCAGGAATCGGGAGCGCTGAAGCTTTCTTT	CSAGIGSAEAFF
TRBV2	TRBJ2-7	-	TRBD1	TGTGCCAGCAGTGACTTCCGGGACAGGGGCCGCTACGAGCAGTACTTC	CASSDFRDRGRYEQYF
TRBV20-1	TRBJ2-7	-	-	TGCAGTGCTAGAGATCGGGCCCACTACGAGCAGTACTTC	CSARDRAHYEQYF
TRBV20-1	TRBJ2-1	-	-	TGCAGTGCTAGAAGGCAGCATCCCTATGAGCAGTTCTTC	CSARRQHPYEQFF
TRBV20-1	TRBJ2-1	-	-	TGCAGTGTCAGGACCAGGGCGCCTGGGGAGCAGTTCTTC	CSVRTRAPGEQFF
TRBV28	TRBJ2-7	-	-	TGTGCCAGCACCCAGGGGGGGCGCCACGAGCAGTACTTC	CASTQGGRHEQYF
TRBV15	TRBJ2-3	-	-	TGTGCCACCAGCAGAGTATCGGAGCCGAAGTGGGAGCAGTATTTT	CATSRVSEPKWEQYF
TRBV4-3	TRBJ1-5	once	-	TGCGCCAGCAGCCAAAAACCGGAGCAGCCCCAGCATTTT	CASSQKPEQPQHF
TRBV20-1	TRBJ2-7	-	TRBD1	TGCAGTGCTAGTAAAACCCCAGGGGGTGGGTACGAGCAGTACTTC	CSASKTPGGGYEQYF
TRBV29-1	TRBJ1-4	-	-	TGCAGCGTTGAAGACCCCCGAGGACTGTTTTTT	CSVEDPRGLFF
TRBV7-8	TRBJ2-5	few	TRBD2	TGTGCCAGCAGCTCCCGACTAGCGGGGGCCCCTGAGACCCAGTACTTC	CASSSRLAGAPETQYF
TRBV4-3	TRBJ2-1	-	TRBD1	TGCGCCAGCAGCCAAGGGACCGGGCCCTTGGGCACAGGGGGTGAGCAGTTCTTC	CASSQGTGPLGTGGEQFF
TRBV7-9	TRBJ2-1	-	-	TGTGCCAGCAGCTTTACTAGGTGGATGCAGTTCTTC	CASSFTRWMQFF
TRBV25-1	TRBJ1-1	few	TRBD1	TGTGCCAGCAGTGACGCCCTGGGACAGGGGGACACTGAAGCTTTCTTT	CASSDALGQGDTEAFF
TRBV4-1	TRBJ2-5	few	TRBD1	TGCGCCAGCGGACCAGGGGGATTCCAAGAGACCCAGTACTTC	CASGPGGFQETQYF
TRBV6-5	TRBJ1-1	-	-	TGTGCCAGCAGTTACGGGAGTGAAGCTTTCTTT	CASSYGSEAFF
TRBV29-1	TRBJ2-5	-	-	TGCAGCGTTGAGGTTACCCGACGGCAAGAGACCCAGTACTTC	CSVEVTRRQETQYF
TRBV5-1	TRBJ2-5	-	TRBD1	TGCGCCAGCAGCAAAAAGCAGGGGGCGAGGGAGACCCAGTACTTC	CASSKKQGARETQYF